A single sample is the source of the 18 T cell receptor beta chains below, sequenced in a study of lymphopenia after photon versus proton radiotherapy. Clones were sequenced by immunoSEQ multiplex PCR, and TCRdb holds only the in-frame ones, with some missing. Altogether about 70,000 clones are present, around 86% being singletons, with the ten largest covering 10% to 14%. The material was peripheral blood, obtained from a patient treated with proton-based radiotherapy. The receptors were gathered from an older man with esophageal cancer.

This rearrangement joins TRBV19 to TRBJ1-2; 9 bases map to TRBD1. Germline CDR1 is LNHDA and CDR2 is SQIVND (reference sequence). V lost 2 bases to trimming and J lost 8 bases; unmatched junction nucleotides: 9. This CDR3 comprises 15 residues. CDR3 residues: CASSIRGTGRTGYTF. The CDR3 DNA reads as TGTGCCAGTAGTATACGAGGGACAGGGAGGACGGGCTACACCTTC.

The CDR3 sequence is CAWNKARGAGDTQYF. CDR3 bases: TGTGCCTGGAATAAGGCTCGGGGGGCTGGAGATACGCAGTATTTT. The chain recombines TRBV30 with TRBJ2-3; tentative D call: TRBD2 (7 bases). Trimming cost V 4 bases and J 5 bases, with 19 bases left between them. This CDR3 spans 15 amino acids. Germline V lookup: CDR1 GTSNPN, CDR2 SVGIG (reference sequence).

This clone was seen just once. This rearrangement joins TRBV11-2 to TRBJ2-2; 8 nucleotides align to TRBD2. The CDR3 length is 16 residues. The germline V gene has CDR1 SGHAT and CDR2 FQNNGV. Trimming at V came to 6 bases and at J to 2 bases, leaving 8 bases not matched to a gene. This CDR3 reads CASRLWAGGNTGELFF. Here the CDR3 DNA reads TGTGCCAGCAGATTATGGGCGGGGGGAAACACCGGGGAGCTGTTTTTT.

The chain joins TRBV9 to TRBJ2-1; a possible D gene is TRBD2 (9 bases). The CDR3 sequence is 16 residues long. CDR1 is SGDLS and CDR2 is YYNGEE in the germline V gene. Trimming cost V 5 bases and J 2 bases, with 17 bases left between them. CDR3 DNA: TGTGCCAGCAGGCAGGGGGCTAGCGGGGCCTACAATGAGCAGTTCTTC. Its translation: CASRQGASGAYNEQFF.

The sample holds one count of this clone. V and J are TRBV7-2 and TRBJ1-2, with D possibly being TRBD1 (6 bases). Germline loops: CDR1 SGHTA, CDR2 FQGNSA. The CDR3 sequence is 14 residues long. The V end was cut by 2 bases, the J end by 0 bases, with 7 bases between. The CDR3 DNA is TGTGCCAGCAGCTTAACAGGGACTAACTATGGCTACACCTTC. Translating gives CASSLTGTNYGYTF.

The chain employs TRBV5-6 and TRBJ1-5; possibly TRBD1 for D (5 bases). V was trimmed by 3 bases and J by 5 bases, leaving 15 bases between them. The CDR3 sequence is 15 residues long. Germline-derived CDR1 and CDR2 are SGHDT and YYEEEE. CDR3 in DNA: TGTGCCAGCAGCTCCCGAGGGGACCCATATCAGCCCCAGCATTTT. It specifies CASSSRGDPYQPQHF.

This sequence joins TRBV7-2 and TRBJ2-5, with a possible D match to TRBD2 (7 bases). There are 17 residues in the CDR3. Trimming pared 0 bases from V and 5 bases from J, leaving 19 bases between. CDR1 is SGHTA, CDR2 FQGNSA, per germline. As DNA, the CDR3 is TGTGCCAGCAGCTTAGCTAGGGCAGCGGGAAGGGGGGAGACCCAGTACTTC. It is translated as CASSLARAAGRGETQYF.

This chain links TRBV20-1 with TRBJ2-1; no clear D gene. V was trimmed by 4 bases and J by 5 bases, leaving 3 bases between them. This CDR3 has 10 amino acids. The germline CDR1 and CDR2 sequences are DFQATT and SNEGSKA (reference sequence). In DNA, the CDR3 is TGCAGTGCTAAAAACAATGAGCAGTTCTTC. Translation: CSAKNNEQFF.

This chain links TRBV18 with TRBJ2-7; D is perhaps TRBD1 or TRBD2 (6 bases each). Per the germline V gene, CDR1 is KGHSH and CDR2 is LQKENI. The CDR3 consists of 14 residues. Trimming removed 4 bases from V and 3 bases from J, with 13 bases in between. This CDR3 is CASSLTQGGYEQYF. The CDR3, as DNA: TGTGCCAGCTCACTTACACAGGGAGGCTACGAGCAGTACTTC.

The chain recombines TRBV19 with TRBJ1-5; D gene unclear. The V gene lost 5 bases and the J gene lost 0 bases, with 5 bases spanning the gap. The V gene's germline CDR1 is LNHDA and CDR2 SQIVND (reference sequence). CDR3 length: 13 residues. In DNA form, the CDR3 reads TGTGCCAGTAGTCCGGATAGCAATCAGCCCCAGCATTTT. This encodes CASSPDSNQPQHF.

The gene calls are TRBV5-4 and TRBJ2-6; the D is unclear. V was pared by 1 base and J by 0 bases, with 2 bases between. The CDR3 consists of 14 residues. Germline CDR1 is SGHNT and CDR2 is YYREEE (reference sequence). CDR3 DNA sequence: TGTGCCAGCAGCTTGAGCTCTGGGGCCAACGTCCTGACTTTC. It codes for CASSLSSGANVLTF.

This rearrangement joins TRBV2 to TRBJ2-3; 12 bases fit TRBD2. V shed 8 bases, J shed 0 bases, and the junction held 6 bases outside the gene matches. Germline assignment: CDR1 SNHLY and CDR2 FYNNEI. The CDR3 spans 16 residues. This CDR3 reads CASWGTSGPSTDTQYF. The CDR3 nucleotides read TGTGCCAGCTGGGGGACTAGCGGGCCTAGCACAGATACGCAGTATTTT. The whole variable domain, remainder taken from reference TRBV2 and TRBJ2-3, is EPEVTQTPSHQVTQMGQEVILRCVPISNHLYFYWYRQILGQKVEFLVSFYNNEISEKSEIFDDQFSVERPDGSNFTLKIRSTKLEDSAMYFCASWGTSGPSTDTQYFGPGTRLTVL.

The chain uses TRBV5-4 and TRBJ2-7; D is unclear. The V end lost 0 bases, the J end lost 7 bases, and 14 bases lay between the germline ends. The germline V gene has CDR1 SGHNT and CDR2 YYREEE (reference sequence). The length of the CDR3 is 14 residues. The chain's CDR3 is CASSLDSGRPEQYF. The CDR3 DNA sequence: TGTGCCAGCAGCTTGGATTCCGGACGCCCGGAGCAGTACTTC.

The V call is TRBV27, the J call TRBJ1-3, with D possibly TRBD1 on 5 matching bases. CDR3 size: 16 residues. Between the trimmed V and J ends, which lost 5 bases and 0 bases, there was a span of 14 bases. Germline lookup yields CDR1 MNHEY and CDR2 SMNVEV (reference sequence). CDR3 in DNA: TGTGCCAGCAGTCCAACAGGACGCTACTCTGGAAACACCATATATTTT. Translation: CASSPTGRYSGNTIYF.

The J gene is TRBJ2-5, the V gene TRBV2; either TRBD1 or TRBD2 may fit D (5 bases each). The CDR3 consists of 12 residues. The V end was cut by 10 bases, the J end by 5 bases, with 14 bases between. Germline CDR1 reads SNHLY; CDR2 reads FYNNEI. CDR3 in amino acids: CATRGELETQYF. The DNA of the CDR3 is TGTGCCACCCGAGGGGAGTTGGAGACCCAGTACTTC.

The chain links TRBV11-1 to TRBJ1-2, with 8 positions matching TRBD1. The CDR3 totals 13 residues. The germline V gene encodes CDR1 SGHAT and CDR2 FQDESV (reference sequence). Trimming at V came to 5 bases and at J to 5 bases, leaving 4 bases not matched to a gene. CDR3 DNA: TGTGCCAGCAGCCCAACAGGGGGATATGGCTACACCTTC. Its translation is CASSPTGGYGYTF.

The chain has TRBV10-3 and TRBJ2-7; D is tentatively TRBD1 or TRBD2 (6 bases each). V was shortened by 3 bases and J by 7 bases, with 13 bases between the two germline ends. The CDR3 extends over 13 amino acids. From germline, CDR1 is ENHRY and CDR2 SYGVKD. The CDR3: CAISENIGGEQYF. DNA of the CDR3: TGTGCCATCAGTGAAAATATAGGGGGGGAGCAGTACTTC.

This clone was picked up one time. The gene calls are TRBV18 and TRBJ1-3, with no clear D. The CDR3 totals 14 residues. Trimming left V 1 base short and J 4 bases short, with 8 bases between. The germline V gene encodes CDR1 KGHSH and CDR2 LQKENI. The CDR3 sequence: CASSPRGGGNTIYF. In nucleotides, the CDR3 is TGTGCCAGCTCACCACGTGGCGGAGGAAACACCATATATTTT. Full variable domain (remainder filled in from reference TRBV18 and TRBJ1-3): NAGVMQNPRHLVRRRGQEARLRCSPMKGHSHVYWYRQLPEEGLKFMVYLQKENIIDESGMPKERFSAEFPKEGPSILRIQQVVRGDSAAYFCASSPRGGGNTIYFGEGSWLTVV.